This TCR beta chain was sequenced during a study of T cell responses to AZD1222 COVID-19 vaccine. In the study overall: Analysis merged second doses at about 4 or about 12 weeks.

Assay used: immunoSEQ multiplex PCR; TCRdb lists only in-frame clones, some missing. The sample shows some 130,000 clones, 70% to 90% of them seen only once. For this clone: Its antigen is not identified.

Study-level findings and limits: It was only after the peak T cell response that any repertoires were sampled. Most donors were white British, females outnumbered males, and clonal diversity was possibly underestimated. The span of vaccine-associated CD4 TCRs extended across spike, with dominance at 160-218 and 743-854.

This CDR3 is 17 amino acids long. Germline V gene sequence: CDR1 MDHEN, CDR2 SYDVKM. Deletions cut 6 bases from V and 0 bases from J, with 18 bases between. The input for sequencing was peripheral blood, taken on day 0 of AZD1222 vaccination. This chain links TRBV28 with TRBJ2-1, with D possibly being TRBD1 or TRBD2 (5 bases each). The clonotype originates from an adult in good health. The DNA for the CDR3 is TGTGCCAGCAGCCGGATGCCCGCCGGGGCCTCCTACAATGAGCAGTTCTTC. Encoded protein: CASSRMPAGASYNEQFF.